The 25 T cell receptor beta chains given below trace back to one sample, sequenced in a study of shared clonotypes between healthy human individuals. The data were produced by immunoSEQ multiplex PCR, yet TCRdb's version contains in-frame clones alone and is incomplete. Here the sample spans a few hundred thousand clones, 97% being singletons. The sample taken for sequencing was naive CD4+ T cells sorted from blood. Noted subset: CD45RA+ positively selected. The receptors come from a woman aged 25-40 years in good health.

The chain combines TRBV28 with TRBJ1-1; possibly TRBD1 for D (6 bases). Germline V gene sequence: CDR1 MDHEN, CDR2 SYDVKM. The V gene lost 5 bases and the J gene lost 1 base, with 14 bases spanning the gap. This CDR3 comprises 15 residues. CDR3 nucleotides: TGTGCCAGCAGTACCAGGTGGGGGGCGAACACTGAAGCTTTCTTT. This sequence encodes CASSTRWGANTEAFF.

The CDR3 reads CASSYQGSQKNTGELFF. CDR3 nucleotide sequence: TGTGCCAGCAGTTATCAAGGGTCCCAGAAGAACACCGGGGAGCTGTTTTTT. The chain recombines TRBV25-1 with TRBJ2-2; no firm D call. Germline V gives CDR1 MGHDK, CDR2 SYGVNS. V was shortened by 5 bases and J by 1 base, with 17 bases between the two germline ends. The CDR3 covers 17 residues.

The rearrangement uses TRBV27 and TRBJ1-1; maybe TRBD1 (5 bases). V lost 4 bases and J 1 base, leaving 7 bases between the germline ends. There are 13 residues in the CDR3. Germline V lookup: CDR1 MNHEY, CDR2 SMNVEV (reference sequence). CDR3 amino acids: CASSYRRNTEAFF. CDR3 coding DNA: TGTGCCAGCAGTTACAGGAGGAACACTGAAGCTTTCTTT.

This rearrangement joins TRBV28 to TRBJ1-5, with D possibly being TRBD1 (5 bases). Trimming cost V 6 bases and J 0 bases, with 24 bases left between them. The CDR3 is 19 amino acids. Germline-derived CDR1 and CDR2 are MDHEN and SYDVKM. The CDR3 DNA sequence: TGTGCCAGCAGCCCGGCCTCTGGGGGGGGGATTTATAGCAATCAGCCCCAGCATTTT. Its translation is CASSPASGGGIYSNQPQHF.

The gene calls are TRBV27 and TRBJ1-1; 10 nucleotides line up with TRBD1. CDR1 is MNHEY, CDR2 SMNVEV, per germline (reference sequence). The CDR3 is 17 amino acids. J was trimmed by 1 base and V by 2 bases; bases with no gene match: 7. The CDR3, as DNA: TGTGCCAGCAGTTTAGGGTTGGGACAGGGGAAGAACACTGAAGCTTTCTTT. Translating gives CASSLGLGQGKNTEAFF.

In this sample, this clone turned up once. This sequence joins TRBV6-5 and TRBJ2-7, with D possibly matching TRBD1 (6 bases). Trimming removed 0 bases from V and 3 bases from J, with 12 bases in between. The CDR3 is made up of 15 amino acids. Germline lookup yields CDR1 MNHEY and CDR2 SVGAGI. Here the CDR3 DNA reads TGTGCCAGCAGTTACTCGGGACACGAATTCTACGAGCAGTACTTC. Translated: CASSYSGHEFYEQYF.

V and J are TRBV30 and TRBJ1-1, with 9 bases that match TRBD1. Germline values: CDR1 GTSNPN, CDR2 SVGIG (reference sequence). CDR3 length: 15 amino acids. The V segment lost 3 bases and the J segment 1 base; nucleotides outside the gene matches: 6. CDR3 sequence (DNA): TGTGCCTGGAGGAACAGGGGGCCTAAGAACACTGAAGCTTTCTTT. This translates into CAWRNRGPKNTEAFF.

The rearrangement links TRBV7-9 to TRBJ2-5; D remains unclear. Germline V gene data show CDR1 as SEHNR and CDR2 as FQNEAQ (reference sequence). Trimming took off 1 base at V and 5 bases at J, with 11 bases between the two ends. The CDR3 runs 14 residues. CDR3 in DNA: TGTGCCAGCAGCTTAGGGCCCAGAACGGAGACCCAGTACTTC. The encoded protein is CASSLGPRTETQYF. Variable domain in full (rest from reference TRBV7-9 and TRBJ2-5): DTGVSQNPRHKITKRGQNVTFRCDPISEHNRLYWYRQTLGQGPEFLTYFQNEAQLEKSRLLSDRFSAERPKGSFSTLEIQRTEQGDSAMYLCASSLGPRTETQYFGPGTRLLVL.

The chain links TRBV5-1 to TRBJ2-5; 11 bases agree with TRBD2. The V gene end was trimmed by 6 bases and the J gene end by 7 bases; junction bases not matched to a gene: 14. Germline V gives CDR1 SGHRS, CDR2 YFSETQ. The CDR3 has 16 residues. The CDR3 DNA reads as TGCGCCAGCACCCTGACTAGCGGGATTGACCTTGGGACCCAGTACTTC. It codes for CASTLTSGIDLGTQYF.

This chain joins TRBV6-5 and TRBJ1-2, with 7 bases matching TRBD1. Germline V gene data show CDR1 as MNHEY and CDR2 as SVGAGI. The V gene end was trimmed by 5 bases and the J gene end by 2 bases; junction bases not matched to a gene: 8. The CDR3 covers 15 residues. CDR3 in amino acids: CASSRRDRGNYGYTF. The CDR3 DNA reads as TGTGCCAGCAGTCGAAGGGACAGAGGAAACTATGGCTACACCTTC.

V is TRBV7-2 and J is TRBJ2-7; TRBD1 might be the D (6 bases). CDR1 is SGHTA and CDR2 is FQGNSA in the germline V gene. The CDR3 has 15 residues. Between the trimmed V and J ends, which lost 1 base and 3 bases, there was a span of 13 bases. This CDR3 reads CASSLVQGQVYEQYF. The CDR3 nucleotides read TGTGCCAGCAGCTTAGTCCAGGGGCAGGTCTACGAGCAGTACTTC.

V is TRBV7-2 and J is TRBJ2-7; possible D gene TRBD2, 6 bases. CDR1 SGHTA and CDR2 FQGNSA come from the germline V gene. The CDR3 length is 14 residues. Deletions cut 0 bases from V and 3 bases from J, with 9 bases between. The CDR3 reads CASSLAPSVYEQYF. CDR3 sequence (DNA): TGTGCCAGCAGCTTAGCGCCTAGCGTCTACGAGCAGTACTTC.

The chain links TRBV5-1 to TRBJ1-3, with 8 bases that match TRBD1. J lost 0 bases, V lost 1 base, and 6 bases had no gene match. CDR1 is SGHRS, CDR2 YFSETQ, per germline. The CDR3 consists of 17 residues. CDR3 in DNA: TGCGCCAGCAGCTTGCTTCCGGGACAGGACTCTGGAAACACCATATATTTT. This encodes CASSLLPGQDSGNTIYF. Full variable domain (remainder filled in from reference TRBV5-1 and TRBJ1-3): KAGVTQTPRYLIKTRGQQVTLSCSPISGHRSVSWYQQTPGQGLQFLFEYFSETQRNKGNFPGRFSGRQFSNSRSEMNVSTLELGDSALYLCASSLLPGQDSGNTIYFGEGSWLTVV.

The chain joins TRBV11-2 to TRBJ1-4, with 9 bases lining up with TRBD1. Trimming took 4 bases from V and 1 from J; bases not matched to a gene: 7. This CDR3 is 17 amino acids long. Germline-derived CDR1 and CDR2 are SGHAT and FQNNGV. The chain's CDR3 is CASSSTTGGLTNEKLFF. The CDR3, as DNA: TGTGCCAGCAGCTCCACGACAGGGGGTTTAACTAATGAAAAACTGTTTTTT. Full variable domain (outside the CDR3, taken from reference TRBV11-2 and TRBJ1-4): EAGVAQSPRYKIIEKRQSVAFWCNPISGHATLYWYQQILGQGPKLLIQFQNNGVVDDSQLPKDRFSAERLKGVDSTLKIQPAKLEDSAVYLCASSSTTGGLTNEKLFFGSGTQLSVL.

The rearrangement uses TRBV10-1 and TRBJ2-5; the D is unclear. Per the germline V gene, CDR1 is WNHNN and CDR2 is SYGVQD (reference sequence). Trimming took off 4 bases at V and 5 bases at J, with 11 bases between the two ends. CDR3 length equals 13 residues. The CDR3 sequence is CASSGHTGETQYF. CDR3 in DNA: TGCGCCAGCAGTGGACATACCGGGGAGACCCAGTACTTC.

The chain has TRBV5-1 and TRBJ1-2, with 7 positions matching TRBD1. The CDR3 has 18 residues. Unmatched junction bases numbered 13, after V lost 2 bases and J lost 0 bases. CDR1 is SGHRS, CDR2 YFSETQ, per germline. This chain's CDR3 is CASSLDRETLGSNYGYTF. CDR3 in DNA: TGCGCCAGCAGCTTAGACAGGGAAACTCTTGGTTCTAACTATGGCTACACCTTC.

This chain joins TRBV7-2 and TRBJ2-2; 9 nucleotides agree with TRBD1. Per germline, CDR1 SGHTA and CDR2 FQGNSA. The V gene end was trimmed by 1 base and the J gene end by 4 bases; junction bases not matched to a gene: 7. The CDR3 covers 17 residues. The CDR3 bases are TGTGCCAGCAGCTTAGGCTCTGCGACAGGGGGCACCGGGGAGCTGTTTTTT. Encoded protein: CASSLGSATGGTGELFF.

The chain joins TRBV10-2 to TRBJ2-1; possible D gene TRBD2, 6 bases. The CDR3 sequence is 14 residues long. Per the germline V gene, CDR1 is WSHSY and CDR2 is SAAADI. Trimming took 7 bases from V and 4 from J, leaving 14 bases between them. In DNA form, the CDR3 reads TGCGCCAGCACCCGTAGCGGAATTTACAATGAGCAGTTCTTC. This sequence encodes CASTRSGIYNEQFF.

The gene calls are TRBV25-1 and TRBJ1-4, with D unclear. The CDR3 runs 12 residues. Germline V CDR1 and CDR2: MGHDK, SYGVNS. The V gene lost 3 bases and the J gene lost 4 bases, with 3 bases spanning the gap. The chain's CDR3 is CASSEFNEKLFF. DNA of the CDR3: TGTGCCAGCAGTGAGTTTAATGAAAAACTGTTTTTT.

V usage is TRBV5-1 and J usage is TRBJ2-1, with 7 bases matching TRBD1. This CDR3 is 17 amino acids long. Germline V lookup: CDR1 SGHRS, CDR2 YFSETQ. With V trimmed by 0 bases and J by 0 bases, 6 bases remained unmatched. The CDR3 reads CASSLAERGLSYNEQFF. CDR3 nucleotide sequence: TGCGCCAGCAGCTTGGCAGAAAGGGGGCTCTCCTACAATGAGCAGTTCTTC.

The chain combines TRBV11-3 with TRBJ2-1; 11 positions agree with TRBD2. Trimming took 1 base from V and 2 from J; bases not matched to a gene: 7. The CDR3 runs 18 residues. The V gene's germline CDR1 is SGHNT and CDR2 YENEEA. CDR3 residues: CASSLGGTSGPTYNEQFF. As DNA, the CDR3 is TGTGCCAGCAGCTTAGGGGGGACTAGCGGACCTACCTACAATGAGCAGTTCTTC.

The V call is TRBV18, the J call TRBJ1-4, with D unresolved. This CDR3 comprises 13 residues. Germline V gene data show CDR1 as KGHSH and CDR2 as LQKENI. Trimming shortened V by 2 bases and J by 3 bases, and 4 bases separated the two germline ends. CDR3 region: CASSPIPNEKLFF. The CDR3 region has the DNA TGTGCCAGCTCACCAATCCCTAATGAAAAACTGTTTTTT.

The gene calls are TRBV21-1 and TRBJ2-7; the table's D gene call, TRBD1, was not cross checked with the DNA. TRBV21-1 is a known pseudogene. The CDR3 is made up of 15 amino acids. This CDR3 is CASSKADRGRYEQYF. CDR3 nucleotides: TGTGCCAGCAGCAAAGCTGACAGGGGACGATACGAGCAGTACTTC.

The rearrangement links TRBV10-1 to TRBJ2-4; D unclear. The CDR3 is 14 residues long. The germline V gene has CDR1 WNHNN and CDR2 SYGVQD (reference sequence). With 8 bases removed from V and 7 bases from J, the gap between germline ends came to 18 bases. In DNA form, the CDR3 reads TGCGCCAGCCCCATTCTTGCCAGGACGAACATTCAGTACTTC. Amino acid sequence: CASPILARTNIQYF.

The chain is built from TRBV5-1 and TRBJ2-7; TRBD1 matches at 10 bases. This CDR3 spans 15 amino acids. Germline V CDR1 and CDR2: SGHRS, YFSETQ. The trim removed 4 bases at V and 4 bases at J, leaving 8 bases unmatched. The CDR3 here is CASSPQTGGMYEQYF. The CDR3 DNA reads as TGCGCCAGCAGCCCCCAGACAGGGGGCATGTACGAGCAGTACTTC.